The 5 T cell receptor beta chains below were found in one sample sequenced in a study of blood T cell repertoires in COVID-19. The repertoire was sequenced with immunoSEQ multiplex PCR; TCRdb's copy has only in-frame clones and lacks some. The profile shows fewer than 300,000 clones, roughly 90% of them singletons. Sequenced material: PBMCs or T cells enriched from blood (not recorded which). The receptors come from a middle-aged woman with acute COVID-19.

This clone was counted once. The chain is built from TRBV5-8 and TRBJ2-3, with a tentative D call TRBD2 (6 bases). V was cut by 1 base and J by 12 bases, with 15 bases left in between. The length of the CDR3 is 13 residues. Germline V gene data show CDR1 as SGHTS and CDR2 as YDEGEE. The CDR3 coding sequence is TGTGCCAGCAGCTTGCCCGGGACTGATCAACAGTATTTT. Translating it yields CASSLPGTDQQYF.

The CDR3 reads CASSFTPRGIIYEQYF. In DNA, the CDR3 is TGTGCCAGCAGCTTCACCCCCCGCGGGATAATTTACGAGCAGTACTTC. The chain recombines TRBV7-2 with TRBJ2-7; possible D gene TRBD2, 6 bases. Trimming took off 3 bases at V and 4 bases at J, with 19 bases between the two ends. This CDR3 has 16 residues. Germline loops: CDR1 SGHTA, CDR2 FQGNSA.

The chain couples TRBV7-9 to TRBJ1-1; D is ambiguous. The CDR3 has 14 amino acids. Germline CDR1 is SEHNR and CDR2 is FQNEAQ (reference sequence). The germline V and J ends were trimmed by 5 bases and 6 bases, with 16 bases remaining between them. The CDR3 region is CASSLGAVRAEAFF. DNA for the CDR3: TGTGCCAGCAGCCTCGGAGCAGTGAGAGCTGAAGCTTTCTTT.

CDR3 nucleotides: TGTGCCAGCAGCTTTCCAGGGGGTGTCGAGACCCAGTACTTC. Encoded protein: CASSFPGGVETQYF. The V gene is TRBV5-5, the J gene TRBJ2-5, with 7 bases identical to TRBD1. This CDR3 comprises 14 residues. Germline lookup yields CDR1 SGHKS and CDR2 YYEKEE (reference sequence). V was clipped by 2 bases and J by 5 bases; unmatched bases: 6.

This chain uses TRBV5-1 with TRBJ2-5; TRBD2 matches 8 bases. The CDR3 sequence is 17 residues long. Germline V gene lookup returns CDR1 SGHRS and CDR2 YFSETQ. Germline trimming cut 0 bases from V and 5 bases from J; bases unmatched to any gene: 12. CDR3 amino acids: CASSLEGSGSGRETQYF. Here the CDR3 DNA reads TGCGCCAGCAGCTTGGAAGGCAGCGGGAGCGGCCGGGAGACCCAGTACTTC.